Below are 8 T cell receptor beta chains sequenced from a single sample in a study of cytomegalovirus exposure and HLA in healthy donors. PCR used 60 Vbeta primers and 13 Jbeta primers. TCRdb keeps only in-frame clones here, not all; method: immunoSEQ multiplex PCR. The sample has just under 250,000 clones; about 81% are singletons. The sample was PBMCs. The receptors were sampled from a woman in her thirties or forties in good health and CMV-seropositive.

The sample holds a few counts of this clone. This rearrangement joins TRBV19 to TRBJ2-7; TRBD2 matches 8 bases. The CDR3 runs 15 residues. The J segment lost 1 base and the V segment lost 7 bases, leaving 9 bases of the junction unmatched. In germline, CDR1 is LNHDA, CDR2 SQIVND (reference sequence). The CDR3 region is CASTGGDIGSYEQYF. For the CDR3, the DNA is TGTGCCAGTACCGGGGGGGACATCGGGTCCTACGAGCAGTACTTC.

The J gene is TRBJ2-7, the V gene TRBV11-3; 7 bases match TRBD1. Germline assignment: CDR1 SGHNT and CDR2 YENEEA. The junction had 4 bases not matched to a gene; V was cut back by 3 bases and J by 2 bases. CDR3 size: 14 residues. CDR3 nucleotide sequence: TGTGCCAGCAGCTTCTCCGGGACAGCCTACGAGCAGTACTTC. It codes for CASSFSGTAYEQYF.

This sequence joins TRBV5-1 and TRBJ2-4; 9 bases match TRBD1. Per germline, CDR1 SGHRS and CDR2 YFSETQ. The CDR3 is 16 residues long. Unmatched junction bases numbered 6, after V lost 5 bases and J lost 0 bases. CDR3 protein: CASRLDRGIAKNIQYF. CDR3 coding DNA: TGCGCCAGCAGACTCGACAGGGGGATAGCCAAAAACATTCAGTACTTC.

As regards this clone: At one of its ends the junction is not consistent with the germline gene, which may arise from a read error. This sequence joins TRBV7-9 and TRBJ2-7; 7 nucleotides agree with TRBD2. Germline CDR1 and CDR2: SEHNR and FQNEAQ (reference sequence). This CDR3 contains 13 residues. CDR3 DNA sequence: TGTTCCAGCAGCGAGCGGGATAGCTACGAGCAGTACTTC. Translating it yields CSSSERDSYEQYF.

This clone was detected only a few times. The V and J genes are TRBV7-6 and TRBJ1-2; 8 bases are shared with TRBD1. The CDR3 totals 13 residues. Germline lookup yields CDR1 SGHVS and CDR2 FNYEAQ. The V segment lost 6 bases and the J segment 3 bases; nucleotides outside the gene matches: 3. The DNA for the CDR3 is TGTGCCAGCAGGTCGACAGGGGACTATGGCTACACCTTC. This gives the protein CASRSTGDYGYTF.

The chain links TRBV9 to TRBJ2-5, with TRBD1 matching over 9 bases. The CDR3 is 16 amino acids. The germline V gene has CDR1 SGDLS and CDR2 YYNGEE. V trimming: 4 bases; J trimming: 11 bases; junction bases outside the gene matches: 18. DNA for the CDR3: TGTGCCAGCAGCCCCCCGGGACAGGGAATTCCTTCGGGGCAGTACTTC. Its translation is CASSPPGQGIPSGQYF.

The chain joins TRBV10-3 to TRBJ2-3, with 11 nucleotides matching TRBD2. V gave up 4 bases and J gave up 7 bases; unmatched junction bases: 7. The CDR3 consists of 15 residues. The V gene's germline CDR1 is ENHRY and CDR2 SYGVKD. The CDR3 nucleotides read TGTGCCATCAGTGTTGTTAGCGGGAGGGGGAATACGCAGTATTTT. It translates to CAISVVSGRGNTQYF.

The gene calls are TRBV19 and TRBJ2-5; 11 bases map to TRBD2. In germline, CDR1 is LNHDA, CDR2 SQIVND (reference sequence). J was trimmed by 4 bases and V by 5 bases; bases with no gene match: 9. The length of the CDR3 is 16 residues. CDR3 in DNA: TGTGCCAGTAGTCCTGAAGCCCTAGCGGGGGGAGAGACCCAGTACTTC. Protein product: CASSPEALAGGETQYF.